Below, 23 T cell receptor beta chains from the same sample are listed, as sequenced in a study of identifying expanded T cells in peripheral blood. The protocol was immunoSEQ multiplex PCR, while the TCRdb copy is restricted to in-frame clones and leaves out a portion. The sample has about 58,000 clones; over 85% are singletons. The sequenced sample consisted of blood. The source of these receptors is a person aged 18 to 70 in good health.

The chain joins TRBV9 to TRBJ1-2; D possibly corresponds to TRBD1 (5 bases). V gave up 0 bases and J gave up 0 bases, with 18 bases separating them. Germline values: CDR1 SGDLS, CDR2 YYNGEE. The CDR3 totals 18 residues. The CDR3 coding sequence is TGTGCCAGCAGCGTAGGACGGGGGGAGGGCACCTCTAACTATGGCTACACCTTC. Amino acid sequence: CASSVGRGEGTSNYGYTF.

This clone was detected only once. DNA for the CDR3: TGTGCCAGCACCCGGAGGTTCCCGACTCCTTATGGCTACACCTTC. This codes for CASTRRFPTPYGYTF. The chain combines TRBV6-5 with TRBJ1-2; D remains unclear. The CDR3 extends over 15 amino acids. CDR1 MNHEY and CDR2 SVGAGI come from the germline V gene. V was cut by 7 bases and J by 5 bases, with 20 bases left in between.

This chain links TRBV27 with TRBJ2-1, with 9 bases that match TRBD1. The CDR3 runs to 20 residues. The junction had 16 bases not matched to a gene; V was cut back by 4 bases and J by 0 bases. Germline V gives CDR1 MNHEY, CDR2 SMNVEV (reference sequence). The CDR3 DNA follows: TGTGCCAGCAGTTCACCTCGCGGGACAGGGAAGACTAGCTCCTACAATGAGCAGTTCTTC. This gives the protein CASSSPRGTGKTSSYNEQFF.

The gene calls are TRBV7-2 and TRBJ2-1; D could derive from TRBD1 or TRBD2 (5 bases each). This CDR3 is built from 13 residues. CDR1 SGHTA and CDR2 FQGNSA come from the germline V gene. V shed 5 bases and J shed 6 bases, with 11 bases lying between them. DNA for the CDR3: TGTGCCAGCAGCCCGGGGCGGGTCAATGAGCAGTTCTTC. It encodes CASSPGRVNEQFF. Drawing the rest from reference TRBV7-2 and TRBJ2-1, the complete variable domain is GAGVSQSPSNKVTEKGKDVELRCDPISGHTALYWYRQSLGQGLEFLIYFQGNSAPDKSGLPSDRFSAERTGGSVSTLTIQRTQQEDSAVYLCASSPGRVNEQFFGPGTRLTVL.

In its sample, this clone was seen once. The chain joins TRBV15 to TRBJ2-6, with 7 bases that match TRBD1. Germline CDR1 and CDR2: LNHNV and YYDKDF (reference sequence). After removal of 0 bases from V and 3 bases from J, the junction contained 2 bases not matched to a gene. This CDR3 has 16 residues. CDR3 protein: CATSRDTGVGANVLTF. The CDR3, as DNA: TGTGCCACCAGCAGAGACACAGGGGTTGGGGCCAACGTCCTGACTTTC.

The V call is TRBV6-5, the J call TRBJ1-1; D uncertain. CDR3 size: 16 residues. Per germline, CDR1 MNHEY and CDR2 SVGAGI. V lost 4 bases, J lost 4 bases, and 19 bases lay in between. The CDR3 is CASSWSYGLPSTEAFF. The CDR3 DNA sequence: TGTGCCAGCAGTTGGTCTTATGGACTTCCCAGCACTGAAGCTTTCTTT.

This clone was seen only once. The genes are TRBV9 and TRBJ2-6; D gene uncertain. The V gene's germline CDR1 is SGDLS and CDR2 YYNGEE. The V gene lost 3 bases and the J gene lost 0 bases, with 10 bases spanning the gap. There are 16 residues in the CDR3. CDR3 nucleotides: TGTGCCAGCAGCGACCACAGAGACTCTGGGGCCAACGTCCTGACTTTC. Its translation: CASSDHRDSGANVLTF.

The chain recombines TRBV9 with TRBJ2-2; D is perhaps TRBD2 (6 bases). Looked up from germline, CDR1 is SGDLS and CDR2 is YYNGEE. The CDR3 consists of 17 residues. V was cut by 1 base and J by 0 bases, with 13 bases left in between. This CDR3 reads CASSVYSGPSNTGELFF. DNA for the CDR3: TGTGCCAGCAGCGTATACAGCGGGCCCTCGAACACCGGGGAGCTGTTTTTT. Filled out from reference TRBV9 and TRBJ2-2, the complete variable domain reads DSGVTQTPKHLITATGQRVTLRCSPRSGDLSVYWYQQSLDQGLQFLIQYYNGEERAKGNILERFSAQQFPDLHSELNLSSLELGDSALYFCASSVYSGPSNTGELFFGEGSRLTVL.

This rearrangement joins TRBV11-2 to TRBJ2-5; 7 bases map to TRBD1. CDR1 is SGHAT and CDR2 is FQNNGV in the germline V gene. V lost 4 bases to trimming and J lost 4 bases; unmatched junction nucleotides: 9. This CDR3 is built from 15 residues. CDR3 nucleotides: TGTGCCAGCAGCTCCAAAAAGGGGGCGCTAGAGACCCAGTACTTC. Translation: CASSSKKGALETQYF.

This clone was counted a few times. J is TRBJ2-2 and V is TRBV27; D is ambiguous. Germline V gene sequence: CDR1 MNHEY, CDR2 SMNVEV (reference sequence). Trimming took 3 bases from V and 6 from J, leaving 5 bases between them. The CDR3 length is 12 residues. CDR3 protein: CASSFPAGELFF. In DNA, the CDR3 is TGTGCCAGCAGTTTCCCCGCCGGGGAGCTGTTTTTT.

This clone was detected only a few times. The V gene is TRBV20-1, the J gene TRBJ1-1; D is ambiguous. This CDR3 region has 11 residues. CDR1 is DFQATT and CDR2 is SNEGSKA in the germline V gene (reference sequence). The V end was cut by 6 bases, the J end by 2 bases, with 7 bases between. The DNA for the CDR3 is TGCAGTGCCTATCAAAACACTGAAGCTTTCTTT. Translating it yields CSAYQNTEAFF.

In its sample, this clone was seen a few times. The V gene is TRBV21-1, the J gene TRBJ2-1; the tabulated D call, TRBD2, remains unverified against the DNA. TRBV21-1 is a known pseudogene. This CDR3 spans 19 amino acids. CDR3 DNA sequence: TGTGCCAGCAGCAAACGTAGACTAGCGGGATTAAGCTCCTACAATGAGCAGTTCTTC. This gives the protein CASSKRRLAGLSSYNEQFF.

This clone has just one count. The genes are TRBV5-1 and TRBJ2-1; 8 positions match TRBD2. Germline CDR1 reads SGHRS; CDR2 reads YFSETQ. The V segment lost 0 bases and the J segment 2 bases; nucleotides outside the gene matches: 16. The CDR3 runs to 20 residues. The CDR3 region is CASSLAGMGTRVGTYNEQFF. CDR3 nucleotides: TGCGCCAGCAGCTTGGCTGGGATGGGGACTAGGGTTGGGACCTACAATGAGCAGTTCTTC.

The J gene is TRBJ2-5, the V gene TRBV2; D is perhaps TRBD1 (6 bases). V was cut by 7 bases and J by 7 bases, with 19 bases left in between. This CDR3 has 14 residues. Germline V CDR1 and CDR2: SNHLY, FYNNEI. CDR3 protein: CASKDSPGWGTQYF. In nucleotides, the CDR3 is TGTGCCAGCAAGGACAGCCCGGGATGGGGGACCCAGTACTTC.

The genes are TRBV6-1 and TRBJ1-2; the D gene is possibly TRBD1 (6 bases). Germline lookup yields CDR1 MNHNS and CDR2 SASEGT. The germline V and J ends were trimmed by 5 bases and 7 bases, with 11 bases remaining between them. The length of the CDR3 is 12 residues. The chain's CDR3 is CASSKGGFGYTF. The DNA of the CDR3 is TGTGCCAGCAGTAAAGGGGGGTTTGGCTACACCTTC.

The rearrangement links TRBV4-3 to TRBJ2-3, with 8 bases aligning to TRBD2. The CDR3 loop spans 18 amino acids. The trim removed 2 bases at V and 6 bases at J, leaving 16 bases unmatched. CDR1 LGHNA and CDR2 YSLEER come from the germline V gene. CDR3 protein: CASSQSVAGTRTRDTQYF. In DNA, the CDR3 is TGCGCCAGCAGCCAATCTGTTGCCGGGACTAGGACTCGGGATACGCAGTATTTT.

The gene calls are TRBV2 and TRBJ2-1; TRBD1 matches at 7 bases. The CDR3 loop spans 15 amino acids. Germline V lookup: CDR1 SNHLY, CDR2 FYNNEI. The ends lost 6 bases at V and 3 bases at J; junction bases unmatched: 8. CDR3 loop: CASRARDRDYNEQFF. The CDR3 region has the DNA TGTGCCAGCAGAGCCCGGGACAGAGACTACAATGAGCAGTTCTTC. Full variable domain (remainder filled in from reference TRBV2 and TRBJ2-1): EPEVTQTPSHQVTQMGQEVILRCVPISNHLYFYWYRQILGQKVEFLVSFYNNEISEKSEIFDDQFSVERPDGSNFTLKIRSTKLEDSAMYFCASRARDRDYNEQFFGPGTRLTVL.

The chain is built from TRBV2 and TRBJ2-5; 11 bases map to TRBD1. V shed 6 bases and J 2 bases; nucleotides not matched to a gene: 5. The CDR3 covers 15 residues. Looked up from germline, CDR1 is SNHLY and CDR2 is FYNNEI. CDR3 nucleotide sequence: TGTGCCAGCAGCCGGACAGGGGGCGTACAAGAGACCCAGTACTTC. This encodes CASSRTGGVQETQYF.

V gene TRBV6-1 combines with J gene TRBJ2-7, with TRBD1 identical over 8 bases. Germline trimming cut 7 bases from V and 0 bases from J; bases unmatched to any gene: 5. CDR3 size: 14 residues. CDR1 and CDR2 from the germline V gene are MNHNS and SASEGT. CDR3 nucleotides: TGTGCCAGCAAAAGGACAGGGAGCTCCTACGAGCAGTACTTC. This codes for CASKRTGSSYEQYF.

This clone came up once. The chain links TRBV7-2 to TRBJ2-7; D is unresolved. The V gene's germline CDR1 is SGHTA and CDR2 FQGNSA. V dropped 5 bases and J dropped 4 bases, with 12 bases sitting between them. The CDR3 is 13 amino acids. CDR3 region: CASSRYSQYEQYF. Written as DNA, the CDR3 is TGTGCCAGCAGCCGCTACAGTCAATACGAGCAGTACTTC.

V gene TRBV5-4 combines with J gene TRBJ1-3; a possible D gene is TRBD1 (5 bases). V shed 4 bases and J shed 0 bases, with 11 bases lying between them. This CDR3 is built from 15 residues. CDR1 and CDR2 (germline): SGHNT, YYREEE (reference sequence). CDR3 residues: CASSLGGSSGNTIYF. The CDR3 DNA is TGTGCCAGCAGCCTGGGGGGAAGCTCTGGAAACACCATATATTTT.

The chain couples TRBV29-1 to TRBJ2-1; D ambiguous. The CDR3 is 12 amino acids. Germline assignment: CDR1 SQVTM and CDR2 ANQGSEA. V was cut by 7 bases and J by 8 bases, with 15 bases left in between. The CDR3: CSAENEYDEQFF. DNA of the CDR3: TGCAGCGCCGAGAACGAGTACGATGAGCAGTTCTTC.

This clone was observed once. The chain couples TRBV29-1 to TRBJ2-6, with D unresolved. This CDR3 has 12 residues. CDR1 is SQVTM and CDR2 is ANQGSEA in the germline V gene. The CDR3 nucleotides are TGCAGTGCTCAGACTGGGGCCAACGTCCTGACTTTC. Its protein product is CSAQTGANVLTF.